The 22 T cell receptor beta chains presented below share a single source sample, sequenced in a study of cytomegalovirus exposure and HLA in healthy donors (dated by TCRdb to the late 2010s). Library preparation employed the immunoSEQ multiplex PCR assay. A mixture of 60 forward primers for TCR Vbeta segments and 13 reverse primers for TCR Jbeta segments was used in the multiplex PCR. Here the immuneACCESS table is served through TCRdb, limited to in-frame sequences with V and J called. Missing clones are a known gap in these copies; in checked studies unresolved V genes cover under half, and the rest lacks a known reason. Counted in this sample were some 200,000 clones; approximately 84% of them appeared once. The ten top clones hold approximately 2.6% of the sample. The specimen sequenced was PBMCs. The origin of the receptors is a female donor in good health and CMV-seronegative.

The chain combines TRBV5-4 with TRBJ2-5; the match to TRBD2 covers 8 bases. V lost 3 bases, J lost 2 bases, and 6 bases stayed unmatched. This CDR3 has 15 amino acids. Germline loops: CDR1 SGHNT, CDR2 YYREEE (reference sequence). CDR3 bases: TGTGCCAGCAGCTCCGGGGGGGCCCTACAAGAGACCCAGTACTTC. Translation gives CASSSGGALQETQYF.

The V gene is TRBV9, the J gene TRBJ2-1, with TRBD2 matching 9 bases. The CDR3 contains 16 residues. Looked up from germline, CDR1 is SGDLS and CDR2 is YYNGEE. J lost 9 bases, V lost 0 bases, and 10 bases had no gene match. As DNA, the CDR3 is TGTGCCAGCAGCGTAGTTGGTAGCGGGAGACAGGGTGAGCAGTTCTTC. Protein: CASSVVGSGRQGEQFF. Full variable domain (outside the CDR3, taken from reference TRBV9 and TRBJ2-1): DSGVTQTPKHLITATGQRVTLRCSPRSGDLSVYWYQQSLDQGLQFLIQYYNGEERAKGNILERFSAQQFPDLHSELNLSSLELGDSALYFCASSVVGSGRQGEQFFGPGTRLTVL.

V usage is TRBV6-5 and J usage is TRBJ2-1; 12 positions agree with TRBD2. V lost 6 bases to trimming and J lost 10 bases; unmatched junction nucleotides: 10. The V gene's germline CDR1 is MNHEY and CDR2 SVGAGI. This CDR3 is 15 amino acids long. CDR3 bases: TGTGCCAGCAGCCGCGGGCTAGCGGGAGGGGGGGAGCAGTTCTTC. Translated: CASSRGLAGGGEQFF.

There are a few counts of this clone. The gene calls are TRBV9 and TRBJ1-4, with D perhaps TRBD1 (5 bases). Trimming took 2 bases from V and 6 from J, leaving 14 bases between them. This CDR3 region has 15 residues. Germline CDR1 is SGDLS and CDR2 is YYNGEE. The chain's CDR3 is CASSVGWGGDEKLFF. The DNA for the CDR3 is TGTGCCAGCAGCGTCGGGTGGGGGGGGGATGAAAAACTGTTTTTT.

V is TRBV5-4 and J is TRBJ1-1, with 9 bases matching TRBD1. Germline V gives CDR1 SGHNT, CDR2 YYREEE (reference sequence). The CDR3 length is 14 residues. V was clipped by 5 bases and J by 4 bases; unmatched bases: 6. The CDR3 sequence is CASRETGGSTEAFF. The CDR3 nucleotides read TGTGCCAGCAGGGAGACAGGGGGAAGCACTGAAGCTTTCTTT.

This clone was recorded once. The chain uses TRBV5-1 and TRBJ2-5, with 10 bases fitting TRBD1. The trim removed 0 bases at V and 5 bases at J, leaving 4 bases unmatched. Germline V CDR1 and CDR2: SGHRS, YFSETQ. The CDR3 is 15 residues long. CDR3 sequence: CASSLGQGADETQYF. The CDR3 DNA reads TGCGCCAGCAGCTTGGGACAGGGGGCGGATGAGACCCAGTACTTC. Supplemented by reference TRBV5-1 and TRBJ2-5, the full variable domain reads KAGVTQTPRYLIKTRGQQVTLSCSPISGHRSVSWYQQTPGQGLQFLFEYFSETQRNKGNFPGRFSGRQFSNSRSEMNVSTLELGDSALYLCASSLGQGADETQYFGPGTRLLVL.

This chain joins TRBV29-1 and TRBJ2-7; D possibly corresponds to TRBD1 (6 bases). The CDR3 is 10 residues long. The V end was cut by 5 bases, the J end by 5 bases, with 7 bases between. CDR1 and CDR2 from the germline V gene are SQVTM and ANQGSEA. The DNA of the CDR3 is TGCAGCGTTCGACAGGACGAGCAGTACTTC. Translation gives CSVRQDEQYF.

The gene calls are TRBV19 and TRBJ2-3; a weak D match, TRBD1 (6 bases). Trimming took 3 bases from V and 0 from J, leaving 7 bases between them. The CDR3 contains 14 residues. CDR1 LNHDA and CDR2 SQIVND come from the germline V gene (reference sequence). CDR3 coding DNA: TGTGCCAGTAGTATCCAGGGGAGCACAGATACGCAGTATTTT. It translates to CASSIQGSTDTQYF. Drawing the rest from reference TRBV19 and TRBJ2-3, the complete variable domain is DGGITQSPKYLFRKEGQNVTLSCEQNLNHDAMYWYRQDPGQGLRLIYYSQIVNDFQKGDIAEGYSVSREKKESFPLTVTSAQKNPTAFYLCASSIQGSTDTQYFGPGTRLTVL.

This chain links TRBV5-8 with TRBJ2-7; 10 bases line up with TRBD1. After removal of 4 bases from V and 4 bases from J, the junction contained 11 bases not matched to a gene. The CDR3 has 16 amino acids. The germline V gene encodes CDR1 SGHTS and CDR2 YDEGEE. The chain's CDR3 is CASSLRPGQGPYEQYF. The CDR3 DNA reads TGTGCCAGCAGCCTTCGGCCGGGACAGGGGCCGTACGAGCAGTACTTC.

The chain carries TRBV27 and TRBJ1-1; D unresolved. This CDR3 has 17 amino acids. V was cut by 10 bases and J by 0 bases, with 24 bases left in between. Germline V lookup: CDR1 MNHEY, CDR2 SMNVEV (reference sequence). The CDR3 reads CATKNARAFGLNTEAFF. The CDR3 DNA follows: TGTGCCACCAAGAATGCGAGGGCGTTTGGGTTGAACACTGAAGCTTTCTTT.

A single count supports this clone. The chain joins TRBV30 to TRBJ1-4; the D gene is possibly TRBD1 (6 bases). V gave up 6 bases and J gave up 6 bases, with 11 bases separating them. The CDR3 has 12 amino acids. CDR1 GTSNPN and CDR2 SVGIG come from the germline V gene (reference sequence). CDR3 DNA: TGTGCCTGCCAGGGGAGAGATGAAAAACTGTTTTTT. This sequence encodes CACQGRDEKLFF.

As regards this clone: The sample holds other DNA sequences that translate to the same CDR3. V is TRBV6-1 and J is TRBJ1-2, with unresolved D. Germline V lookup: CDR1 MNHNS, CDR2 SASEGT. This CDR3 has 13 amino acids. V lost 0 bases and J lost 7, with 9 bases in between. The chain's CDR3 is CASSEALLVGYTF. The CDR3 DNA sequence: TGTGCCAGCAGTGAAGCGCTCCTAGTTGGCTACACCTTC.

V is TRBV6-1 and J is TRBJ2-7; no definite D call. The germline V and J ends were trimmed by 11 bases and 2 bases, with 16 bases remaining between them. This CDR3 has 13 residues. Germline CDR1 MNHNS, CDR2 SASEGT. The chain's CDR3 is CAASSLAPYEQYF. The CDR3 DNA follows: TGTGCCGCCTCCTCTTTGGCCCCCTACGAGCAGTACTTC.

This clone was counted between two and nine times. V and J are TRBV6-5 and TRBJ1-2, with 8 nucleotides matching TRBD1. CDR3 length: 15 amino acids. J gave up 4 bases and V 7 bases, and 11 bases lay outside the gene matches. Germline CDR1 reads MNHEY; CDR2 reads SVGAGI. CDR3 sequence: CASTTLGQGGYGYTF. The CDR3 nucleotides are TGTGCCAGCACCACACTCGGACAGGGTGGCTATGGCTACACCTTC.

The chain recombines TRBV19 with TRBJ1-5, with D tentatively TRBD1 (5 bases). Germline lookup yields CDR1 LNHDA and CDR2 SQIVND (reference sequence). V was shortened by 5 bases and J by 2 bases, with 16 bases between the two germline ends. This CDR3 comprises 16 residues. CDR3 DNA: TGTGCCAGTAGTTCGGGATGGGGGGTTGGCAATCAGCCCCAGCATTTT. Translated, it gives CASSSGWGVGNQPQHF.

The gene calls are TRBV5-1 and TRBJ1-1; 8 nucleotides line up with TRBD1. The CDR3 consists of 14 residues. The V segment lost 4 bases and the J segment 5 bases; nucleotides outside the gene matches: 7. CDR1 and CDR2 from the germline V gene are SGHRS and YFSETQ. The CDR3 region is CASSAGRGLTEAFF. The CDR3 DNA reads TGCGCCAGCAGCGCCGGCAGGGGGCTTACTGAAGCTTTCTTT.

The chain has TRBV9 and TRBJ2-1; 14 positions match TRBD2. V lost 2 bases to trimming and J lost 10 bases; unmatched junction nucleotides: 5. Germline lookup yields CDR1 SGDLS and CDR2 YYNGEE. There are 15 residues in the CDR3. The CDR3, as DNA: TGTGCCAGCAGCGTGGGACTAGCGGGAGCTAGAGAGCAGTTCTTC. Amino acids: CASSVGLAGAREQFF.

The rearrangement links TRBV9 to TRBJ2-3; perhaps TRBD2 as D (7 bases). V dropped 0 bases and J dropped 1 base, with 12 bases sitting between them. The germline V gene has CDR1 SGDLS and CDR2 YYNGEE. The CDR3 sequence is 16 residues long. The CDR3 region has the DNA TGTGCCAGCAGCGTAGCTACGGGGGGCCGCACAGATACGCAGTATTTT. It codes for CASSVATGGRTDTQYF.

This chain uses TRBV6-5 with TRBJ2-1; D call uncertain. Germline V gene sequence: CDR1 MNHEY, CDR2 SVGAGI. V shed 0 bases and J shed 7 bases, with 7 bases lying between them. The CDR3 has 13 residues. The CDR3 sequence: CASSYSSTNEQFF. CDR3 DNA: TGTGCCAGCAGTTACTCGTCGACTAATGAGCAGTTCTTC.

The CDR3 is CASSQGRGGNTEAFF. The CDR3, as DNA: TGTGCCAGCAGCCAAGGGCGGGGAGGAAACACTGAAGCTTTCTTT. V gene TRBV4-2 combines with J gene TRBJ1-1; D call uncertain. V was cut by 1 base and J by 2 bases, with 11 bases left in between. This CDR3 contains 15 residues. The germline CDR1 and CDR2 sequences are LGHNA and YNFKEQ.

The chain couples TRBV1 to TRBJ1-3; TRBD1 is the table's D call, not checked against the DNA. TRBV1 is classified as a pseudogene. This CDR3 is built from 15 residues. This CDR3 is CTKPRGRGSGNTIYF. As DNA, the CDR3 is TGCACCAAGCCCAGGGGCAGGGGCTCTGGAAACACCATATATTTT.

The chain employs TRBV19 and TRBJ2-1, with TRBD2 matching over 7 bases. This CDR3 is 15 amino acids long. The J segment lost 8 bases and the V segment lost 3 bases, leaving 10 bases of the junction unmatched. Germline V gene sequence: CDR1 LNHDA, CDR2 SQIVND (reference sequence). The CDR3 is CASSILGGSRHEQFF. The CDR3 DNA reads TGTGCCAGTAGTATTCTAGGCGGGAGTAGGCATGAGCAGTTCTTC.